This T cell receptor (beta chain) was identified in a study of blood T cell repertoires in COVID-19 (TCRdb year 2020). Broadly, across the study: Samples from collaborators originated in the United States, Italy and Spain and spanned both the acute and convalescent phases of COVID-19. The samples were drawn from two sources: the first 160 participants of the ongoing ImmuneRACE study, and 1,200 or so subjects contributed by 6 global collaborators. Subjects who had been exposed to COVID-19, were actively infected with it, or had recovered from it provided the deeply sampled blood TCRbeta repertoires that made up the dataset. The material from the prospective study consisted of cDNA or gDNA derived from T cells, B-cell-depleted T cells, or PBMCs. A de-identified subject ID, COVID-19 status, age in years and sex were almost always included in the sample metadata. The repertoires were released in a freely available public database meant as a resource for research on the immune response to SARS-CoV-2. HLA class I and class II types, where available, came from metadata supplied by the sample provider rather than from assay-based typing. On the study overall, not on this receptor specifically: Clinical and demographic metadata were provided uncurated, with the amount varying by source and participant.

The immunoSEQ Assay, a bias-controlled multiplex PCR, was used to amplify TCRbeta CDR3 regions from genomic DNA. The authors processed their data as follows. The number of nucleated cells in each sample was estimated by amplification of reference gene primers within the assay. To quantify the absolute abundance of each unique TCRbeta CDR3 rearrangement, sequence reads were collapsed and filtered. Productive Simpson clonality was computed per sample as the square root of Simpson's diversity index over productive rearrangements. TCRdb provides this immuneACCESS table in a form limited to in-frame rearrangements. Some clones are lacking; in checked studies, under half of them reflect an unresolved V gene, and why the rest are absent is not known. V and J calls and clone size come straight from that table; D and trimming were deduced from the DNA. The sample profile shows about 30,000 clones; over 90% of them were found once. The top ten clonotypes cover less than 50% of the sample.

Collaborating institutions collected whole blood in K2EDTA tubes following their own protocols. For TCRbeta analysis, collaborators shipped samples in one of three forms: frozen whole blood, isolated PBMCs, or DNA extracted from either of those sample types. V and J are trimmed by 0 bases and 3 bases, and the gene matches miss 7 bases of the junction. Inclusive of the bounding cysteine and phenylalanine, the CDR3 is 16 residues long. Kept here is only the CDR3 DNA, which spans 48 bases and is read in frame from base 1. As encoded in the germline V gene (reference sequence), CDR1 is SGHNT while CDR2 is YYREEE. About this clone itself: The specificity of this receptor is unknown. Qualities for individual bases were not recorded, and no much larger clone is one base off.

This chain is built from TRBV5-4 and TRBJ2-7; the junction holds 9 bases that match TRBD2. This TCR came from a man in his 60s with active or convalescent COVID-19. Sequencing input: peripheral blood. In nucleotides, the sequence is TGTGCCAGCAGCTTGGAGCCTAGCGGGGCTTACTACGAGCAGTACTTC. This translates into CASSLEPSGAYYEQYF.